The T cell receptor beta chain under discussion was sequenced for a study of blood T cell repertoires in COVID-19 (dated by TCRdb to the early 2020s). At the level of the whole study: Samples from collaborators originated in the United States, Italy and Spain and spanned both the acute and convalescent phases of COVID-19. The material from the prospective study consisted of cDNA or gDNA derived from T cells, B-cell-depleted T cells, or PBMCs. The dataset comprised deeply sampled blood TCRbeta repertoires from subjects exposed to, actively infected with, or recovered from COVID-19. The repertoires were made available in a free public database intended to serve as a resource for research on the immune response to SARS-CoV-2. Samples were obtained from the ongoing ImmuneRACE study (first 160 participants) and from 1,254 subjects provided by 6 global collaborators. Sample metadata almost always included a de-identified subject ID, COVID-19 status, age in years and sex. HLA class I and class II types, where available, came from metadata supplied by the sample provider rather than from assay-based typing. The investigation overall reported the following: How much clinical and demographic metadata was included differed by source and by participant, and the metadata was provided uncurated.

TCRbeta CDR3 regions were amplified from genomic DNA by means of the immunoSEQ Assay, a bias-controlled multiplex PCR. The authors processed their data as follows. The number of nucleated cells in each sample was estimated from the amplification of reference gene primers within the assay. To quantify the absolute abundance of each unique TCRbeta CDR3 rearrangement, sequence reads were collapsed and filtered. For each sample, productive Simpson clonality was calculated as the square root of Simpson's diversity index across productive rearrangements. The immuneACCESS repertoire file appears here via TCRdb, limited to in-frame rearrangements. These files lack a portion of the clones; in checked studies, under half of the deficit traces to unresolved V genes, and the cause of the others is not known. That table supplies the V and J calls and clone size; D and trimming were determined from the DNA. This sample has roughly 500,000 clones in its table, and 70% to 90% of those were observed once. Roughly 3.2% of the sample comes from the top ten.

Whole blood was collected in K2EDTA tubes by collaborating institutions according to the institutions' own protocols. For TCRbeta analysis, collaborators shipped samples in one of three forms: frozen whole blood, isolated PBMCs, or DNA extracted from either of those sample types. Via the germline V gene (reference sequence), CDR1 is LNHDA and CDR2 SQIVND. The junction shows trimming of 7 bases on V and 9 bases on J, and the gene matches do not reach 6 bases of it. The CDR3 measures 12 amino acids from cysteine to phenylalanine. The read is trimmed to its CDR3 DNA, 36 bases read in frame from base 1. Notes on this clone: Its binding antigen is unknown. No base qualities exist here, and no much larger clone lies one base off it.

The receptor was isolated from a human donor in a cohort sampled during active COVID-19. Sequencing was performed on peripheral blood. The chain employs TRBV19 and TRBJ1-3, and 7 junction bases match TRBD1. The DNA reads as follows: TGTGCCAGTACGAGGGACAGAGGCACCATATATTTT. It encodes CASTRDRGTIYF.